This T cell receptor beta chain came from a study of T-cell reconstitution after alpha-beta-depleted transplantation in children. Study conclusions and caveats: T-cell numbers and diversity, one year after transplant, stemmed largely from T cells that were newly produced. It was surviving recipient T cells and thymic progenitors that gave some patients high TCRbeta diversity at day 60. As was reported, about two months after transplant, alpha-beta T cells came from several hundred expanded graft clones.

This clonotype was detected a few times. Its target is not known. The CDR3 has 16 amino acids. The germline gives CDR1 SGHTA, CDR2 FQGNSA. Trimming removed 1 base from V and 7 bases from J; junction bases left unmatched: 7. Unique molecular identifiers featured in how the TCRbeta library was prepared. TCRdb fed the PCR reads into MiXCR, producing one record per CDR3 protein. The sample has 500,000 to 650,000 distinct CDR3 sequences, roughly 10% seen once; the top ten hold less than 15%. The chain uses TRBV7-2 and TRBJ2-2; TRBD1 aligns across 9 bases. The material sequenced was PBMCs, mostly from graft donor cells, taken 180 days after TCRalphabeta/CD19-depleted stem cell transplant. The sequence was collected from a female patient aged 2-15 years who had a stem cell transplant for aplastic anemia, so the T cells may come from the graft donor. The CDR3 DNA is TGTGCCAGCAGCTTAGAGCCGGGACAGGGAGTCGGGGAGCTGTTTTTT. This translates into CASSLEPGQGVGELFF.